The next 24 T cell receptor beta chains were all read from a single sample in a study of cytomegalovirus exposure and HLA in healthy donors. The PCR employed 60 Vbeta primers together with 13 Jbeta primers. The assay was immunoSEQ multiplex PCR, and TCRdb's table has in-frame clones only and misses some. The sample yields about 94,000 clones, about three quarters seen once. The sequenced sample was PBMCs. These receptors came from a man aged 35 to 55 in good health and CMV-seropositive.

V and J are TRBV5-5 and TRBJ2-7; no clear D gene. The CDR3 length is 13 residues. Germline V gene lookup returns CDR1 SGHKS and CDR2 YYEKEE (reference sequence). Deletions cut 2 bases from V and 4 bases from J, with 10 bases between. CDR3 nucleotides: TGTGCCAGCAGCTTCCGTGACTCTTACGAGCAGTACTTC. Protein sequence: CASSFRDSYEQYF.

The chain couples TRBV9 to TRBJ2-3; D is perhaps TRBD1 (6 bases). Germline CDR1 is SGDLS and CDR2 is YYNGEE. V lost 3 bases, J lost 0 bases, and 14 bases lay in between. CDR3 length: 16 amino acids. The CDR3 spells CASSAQTGFSTDTQYF. In DNA form, the CDR3 reads TGTGCCAGCAGCGCACAGACAGGTTTTAGCACAGATACGCAGTATTTT.

V is TRBV25-1 and J is TRBJ1-1; TRBD1 might be the D (5 bases). There are 17 residues in the CDR3. Trimming removed 8 bases at V and 2 bases at J, with 24 bases between. Germline-derived CDR1 and CDR2 are MGHDK and SYGVNS. The CDR3 loop is CASLRCGGVGRNTEAFF. The CDR3 DNA reads TGTGCCAGCCTTAGGTGCGGGGGGGTCGGGCGCAACACTGAAGCTTTCTTT.

The genes are TRBV28 and TRBJ2-1, with TRBD2 matching over 13 bases. The CDR3 length is 16 residues. Germline V gene lookup returns CDR1 MDHEN and CDR2 SYDVKM. V lost 5 bases, J lost 0 bases, and 1 base stayed unmatched. CDR3 amino acids: CASSGLAGDSYNEQFF. DNA of the CDR3: TGTGCCAGCAGTGGACTAGCGGGAGACTCCTACAATGAGCAGTTCTTC.

The chain recombines TRBV4-2 with TRBJ2-2; the match to TRBD2 covers 11 bases. J gave up 1 base and V 0 bases, and 10 bases lay outside the gene matches. The CDR3 length is 20 residues. Germline-derived CDR1 and CDR2 are LGHNA and YNFKEQ. The CDR3 region is CASSQENFPTSGGNTGELFF. DNA for the CDR3: TGTGCCAGCAGCCAAGAAAATTTCCCAACTAGCGGGGGGAACACCGGGGAGCTGTTTTTT.

The chain couples TRBV6-5 to TRBJ1-2; perhaps TRBD1 as D (5 bases). There are 14 residues in the CDR3. Trimming took off 5 bases at V and 2 bases at J, with 12 bases between the two ends. Germline CDR1 is MNHEY and CDR2 is SVGAGI. The CDR3 spells CASSQGLINYGYTF. CDR3 sequence (DNA): TGTGCCAGCAGTCAGGGACTCATAAACTATGGCTACACCTTC.

The CDR3 spells CASSPRPGVNEKLFF. CDR3 coding DNA: TGTGCCAGCTCACCACGGCCGGGGGTAAACGAAAAACTGTTTTTT. The chain has TRBV18 and TRBJ1-4, with a tentative D call TRBD1 (5 bases). The CDR3 runs to 15 residues. V gave up 1 base and J gave up 8 bases, with 14 bases separating them. Germline V gene sequence: CDR1 KGHSH, CDR2 LQKENI.

This chain links TRBV4-1 with TRBJ2-1, with 9 bases fitting TRBD1. The trim removed 4 bases at V and 3 bases at J, leaving 10 bases unmatched. This CDR3 is 17 amino acids long. Germline CDR1 MGHRA, CDR2 YSYEKL. CDR3 region: CASSRSGTGSIYNEQFF. The CDR3 DNA sequence: TGCGCCAGCAGCCGTTCCGGGACAGGGAGTATCTACAATGAGCAGTTCTTC.

The V call is TRBV2, the J call TRBJ2-7; possibly TRBD2 for D (6 bases). CDR1 and CDR2 (germline): SNHLY, FYNNEI. The CDR3 sequence is 13 residues long. Trimming cost V 8 bases and J 1 base, with 12 bases left between them. CDR3 nucleotides: TGTGCCAGCGGGGGAGGCTCTTCCTACGAGCAGTACTTC. Encoded protein: CASGGGSSYEQYF.

V usage is TRBV5-1 and J usage is TRBJ1-5; D is unclear. Germline-derived CDR1 and CDR2 are SGHRS and YFSETQ. The CDR3 length is 16 residues. Trimming took 4 bases from V and 2 from J, leaving 16 bases between them. Here the CDR3 DNA reads TGCGCCAGCAGCGAGTATCCCCGAGAAGGCAATCAGCCCCAGCATTTT. Its protein product is CASSEYPREGNQPQHF.

The genes are TRBV6-5 and TRBJ2-5, with 7 bases identical to TRBD1. V lost 0 bases, J lost 5 bases, and 6 bases stayed unmatched. CDR1 and CDR2 (germline): MNHEY, SVGAGI. The CDR3 covers 15 residues. This chain's CDR3 is CASSYSIGGPETQYF. DNA of the CDR3: TGTGCCAGCAGTTACTCGATAGGGGGCCCGGAGACCCAGTACTTC.

The rearrangement uses TRBV2 and TRBJ2-1; a possible D gene is TRBD2 (6 bases). This CDR3 is 12 amino acids long. Germline CDR1 is SNHLY and CDR2 is FYNNEI. Trimming removed 4 bases from V and 9 bases from J, with 10 bases in between. The CDR3 DNA follows: TGTGCCAGCAGTGGACTAGTTCCTGAGCAGTTCTTC. Protein product: CASSGLVPEQFF.

This chain connects TRBV19 to TRBJ2-1; tentative D call: TRBD2 (6 bases). Germline-derived CDR1 and CDR2 are LNHDA and SQIVND (reference sequence). The V end lost 1 base, the J end lost 5 bases, and 21 bases lay between the germline ends. The CDR3 consists of 18 residues. The CDR3: CASSIVKGLFSFDNEQFF. DNA for the CDR3: TGTGCCAGTAGTATAGTTAAGGGACTCTTCTCCTTTGACAATGAGCAGTTCTTC.

Notes on this clone: Compared with germline, one end of the junction differs, possibly owing to a read error. The rearrangement joins TRBV7-7 to TRBJ2-3, with a tentative D call TRBD2 (5 bases). From germline, CDR1 is SSHAT and CDR2 FNYEAQ (reference sequence). CDR3 length equals 15 residues. DNA for the CDR3: TGTGCTAGCAGCCCGGTCGGGATGGGGACAGATACGCAGTATTTT. It yields the protein CASSPVGMGTDTQYF. The complete variable domain, with remaining parts taken from reference TRBV7-7 and TRBJ2-3, reads GAGVSQSPRYKVTKRGQDVTLRCDPISSHATLYWYQQALGQGPEFLTYFNYEAQPDKSGLPSDRFSAERPEGSISTLTIQRTEQRDSAMYRCASSPVGMGTDTQYFGPGTRLTVL.

V is TRBV19 and J is TRBJ1-2; 11 bases are shared with TRBD1. V shed 5 bases, J shed 4 bases, and the junction held 9 bases outside the gene matches. Germline CDR1 LNHDA, CDR2 SQIVND (reference sequence). The CDR3 covers 16 residues. In DNA, the CDR3 is TGTGCCAGTAGTCCACGAGGACAGGGGGCGGGCTATGGCTACACCTTC. It translates to CASSPRGQGAGYGYTF.

A single count supports this clone. The genes are TRBV7-2 and TRBJ2-5; 7 bases are a match to TRBD2. Trimming took 8 bases from V and 2 from J; bases not matched to a gene: 8. The germline gives CDR1 SGHTA, CDR2 FQGNSA. CDR3 length: 14 residues. The CDR3 region is CASELAARQETQYF. The CDR3 nucleotides read TGTGCCAGCGAGCTAGCGGCGAGACAAGAGACCCAGTACTTC.

This chain uses TRBV5-1 with TRBJ1-1; maybe TRBD1 (5 bases). Trimming shortened V by 4 bases and J by 1 base, and 14 bases separated the two germline ends. Germline V gene data show CDR1 as SGHRS and CDR2 as YFSETQ. This CDR3 comprises 15 residues. The CDR3 region is CASSVTLGANTEAFF. The CDR3, as DNA: TGCGCCAGCAGCGTCACCCTTGGGGCGAACACTGAAGCTTTCTTT.

The CDR3 DNA reads as TGCGCCAGCAGCCAGGGTGACTGGGAGCCCCTCCACTTT. Its translation: CASSQGDWEPLHF. This chain joins TRBV4-1 and TRBJ1-6, with D hard to call. Trimming cost V 3 bases and J 13 bases, with 13 bases left between them. CDR1 MGHRA and CDR2 YSYEKL come from the germline V gene. The CDR3 has 13 residues.

In its sample, this clone was seen a few times. The chain combines TRBV27 with TRBJ2-7; D not certain. The CDR3 loop spans 11 amino acids. Deletions cut 5 bases from V and 6 bases from J, with 8 bases between. CDR1 and CDR2 (germline): MNHEY, SMNVEV (reference sequence). The CDR3 loop is CASSNKAEQYF. CDR3 sequence (DNA): TGTGCCAGCAGTAATAAAGCCGAGCAGTACTTC.

This clone appeared a few times. The rearrangement uses TRBV30 and TRBJ1-2; 10 bases agree with TRBD1. The CDR3 extends over 15 amino acids. Per the germline V gene, CDR1 is GTSNPN and CDR2 is SVGIG (reference sequence). J was trimmed by 3 bases and V by 1 base; bases with no gene match: 5. In DNA, the CDR3 is TGTGCCTGGAGTGCTGGGACAGGGGTGGACTATGGCTACACCTTC. Its translation: CAWSAGTGVDYGYTF.

J is TRBJ2-5 and V is TRBV5-1; 7 bases are shared with TRBD1. The CDR3 length is 13 residues. V dropped 2 bases and J dropped 4; count of bases not matched to a gene: 2. Germline-derived CDR1 and CDR2 are SGHRS and YFSETQ. For the CDR3, the DNA is TGCGCCAGCAGCTTCGCAGGGGGAGAGACCCAGTACTTC. It specifies CASSFAGGETQYF.

In DNA form, the CDR3 reads TGTGCCAGCAGTTTACGACTAGCGGGAGTCGGGGAGCAGTACTTC. It encodes CASSLRLAGVGEQYF. V usage is TRBV28 and J usage is TRBJ2-7, with TRBD2 matching over 12 bases. In germline, CDR1 is MDHEN, CDR2 SYDVKM. The J segment lost 7 bases and the V segment lost 2 bases, leaving 6 bases of the junction unmatched. CDR3 length: 15 amino acids. Full variable domain (rest looked up from reference TRBV28 and TRBJ2-7): DVKVTQSSRYLVKRTGEKVFLECVQDMDHENMFWYRQDPGLGLRLIYFSYDVKMKEKGDIPEGYSVSREKKERFSLILESASTNQTSMYLCASSLRLAGVGEQYFGPGTRLTVT.

J is TRBJ1-1 and V is TRBV5-1; TRBD1 matches 11 bases. Germline V gives CDR1 SGHRS, CDR2 YFSETQ. The CDR3 extends over 16 amino acids. The J segment lost 4 bases and the V segment lost 5 bases, leaving 10 bases of the junction unmatched. The CDR3 bases are TGCGCCAGCAGTGACCCGGGACAGGGGGGGCGCACTGAAGCTTTCTTT. Its translation: CASSDPGQGGRTEAFF.

In this sample, this clone turned up a few times. The chain combines TRBV6-5 with TRBJ2-7; 8 bases agree with TRBD2. Germline V gives CDR1 MNHEY, CDR2 SVGAGI. The CDR3 runs to 15 residues. J was trimmed by 3 bases and V by 0 bases; bases with no gene match: 4. CDR3 sequence reads: CASSYSAGTSYEQYF. The CDR3 DNA is TGTGCCAGCAGTTACTCGGCGGGGACTAGCTACGAGCAGTACTTC.